Below are 27 T cell receptor beta chains sequenced from a single sample in a study of control samples from healthy donors and cancer patients. Profiling relied on immunoSEQ multiplex PCR, and the TCRdb table lists in-frame clones only, not all of them. The sample lists some 80,000 clones; around 90% were seen once. What was sequenced was PBMCs. These receptors were collected from a woman aged 60-75 years with head and neck cancer.

The chain recombines TRBV7-3 with TRBJ2-6; perhaps TRBD1 as D (6 bases). The CDR3 is 18 residues long. Between the trimmed V and J ends, which lost 4 bases and 0 bases, there was a span of 16 bases. From germline, CDR1 is SGHTA and CDR2 FQGTGA. The CDR3 is CASSSGWTASSGANVLTF. In DNA form, the CDR3 reads TGTGCCAGCAGCTCCGGCTGGACAGCTAGCTCTGGGGCCAACGTCCTGACTTTC.

The chain employs TRBV6-6 and TRBJ1-5, with D perhaps TRBD1 (5 bases). This CDR3 is built from 12 residues. CDR1 is MNHNY and CDR2 is SVGAGI in the germline V gene (reference sequence). The germline V and J ends were trimmed by 2 bases and 9 bases, with 8 bases remaining between them. CDR3 sequence: CASSYQGGPQHF. DNA for the CDR3: TGTGCCAGCAGTTACCAGGGTGGGCCCCAGCATTTT.

This clone was detected once. The chain combines TRBV3-1 (or the pseudogene TRBV3-2) with TRBJ2-1, with TRBD2 matching over 7 bases. The CDR3 is 16 residues long. The germline gives CDR1 LGHDT, CDR2 YNNKEL (reference sequence). Germline trimming cut 6 bases from V and 4 bases from J; bases unmatched to any gene: 12. Here the CDR3 reads CASSVGDGRRYNEQFF. DNA for the CDR3: TGTGCCAGCAGTGTCGGGGACGGGAGGCGATACAATGAGCAGTTCTTC.

The genes are TRBV6-1 and TRBJ1-4, with TRBD1 matching over 7 bases. Germline V gene data show CDR1 as MNHNS and CDR2 as SASEGT. The CDR3 totals 16 residues. V dropped 0 bases and J dropped 7; count of bases not matched to a gene: 8. CDR3 region: CASSEAGAQGVEKLFF. As DNA, the CDR3 is TGTGCCAGCAGTGAAGCGGGGGCCCAGGGGGTTGAAAAACTGTTTTTT.

The V gene is TRBV25-1, the J gene TRBJ1-1; D may be TRBD1 (5 bases). V lost 7 bases and J lost 7, with 16 bases in between. This CDR3 spans 13 amino acids. Germline V lookup: CDR1 MGHDK, CDR2 SYGVNS. The CDR3 here is CASTQTGPVEAFF. CDR3 nucleotides: TGTGCCAGCACCCAAACAGGCCCGGTTGAAGCTTTCTTT.

CDR3 nucleotides: TGCGCCAGCAGCTCCTCACGAGACCTTCCGAACACCGGGGAGCTGTTTTTT. The encoded protein is CASSSSRDLPNTGELFF. V and J are TRBV4-1 and TRBJ2-2; no firm D call. Germline V gene sequence: CDR1 MGHRA, CDR2 YSYEKL. Trimming removed 5 bases at V and 0 bases at J, with 16 bases between. CDR3 length: 17 amino acids.

This clone was picked up a small number of times. CDR3 region: CASSLRRGYEQYF. CDR3 bases: TGTGCCAGCAGCCTCCGGAGAGGTTACGAGCAGTACTTC. This rearrangement joins TRBV7-8 to TRBJ2-7; the D is unclear. Germline-derived CDR1 and CDR2 are SGHVS and FQNEAQ. The V gene lost 5 bases and the J gene lost 4 bases, with 12 bases spanning the gap. CDR3 length: 13 residues. Supplemented by reference TRBV7-8 and TRBJ2-7, the full variable domain reads GAGVSQSPRYKVAKRGQDVALRCDPISGHVSLFWYQQALGQGPEFLTYFQNEAQLDKSGLPSDRFFAERPEGSVSTLKIQRTQQEDSAVYLCASSLRRGYEQYFGPGTRLTVT.

The chain uses TRBV9 and TRBJ1-4; D is possibly TRBD1 (6 bases). Germline CDR1 SGDLS, CDR2 YYNGEE. The V and J ends lost 0 bases and 7 bases respectively, with 13 bases between them. The CDR3 loop spans 15 amino acids. This chain's CDR3 is CASSVAGGGSEKLFF. CDR3 nucleotides: TGTGCCAGCAGCGTAGCTGGGGGGGGCTCTGAAAAACTGTTTTTT.

The chain uses TRBV29-1 and TRBJ2-1; 16 bases are shared with TRBD2. Germline V CDR1 and CDR2: SQVTM, ANQGSEA. The CDR3 is 17 amino acids. The V segment lost 5 bases and the J segment 5 bases; nucleotides outside the gene matches: 9. CDR3 amino acids: CSVRVGTSGRGNNEQFF. The CDR3, as DNA: TGCAGCGTTAGGGTCGGGACTAGCGGGAGGGGGAACAATGAGCAGTTCTTC.

The chain uses TRBV30 and TRBJ2-7, with TRBD1 matching 9 bases. Germline CDR1 reads GTSNPN; CDR2 reads SVGIG (reference sequence). J lost 5 bases, V lost 7 bases, and 9 bases had no gene match. There are 13 residues in the CDR3. CDR3 amino acids: CASTGTGSHEQYF. For the CDR3, the DNA is TGTGCCTCCACCGGGACAGGGTCTCACGAGCAGTACTTC. Combining the CDR3 with reference TRBV30 and TRBJ2-7 gives the whole variable domain SQTIHQWPATLVQPVGSPLSLECTVEGTSNPNLYWYRQAAGRGLQLLFYSVGIGQISSEVPQNLSASRPQDRQFILSSKKLLLSDSGFYLCASTGTGSHEQYFGPGTRLTVT.

The CDR3: CASSLAGGSTDTQYF. The CDR3 DNA reads as TGCGCCAGCAGCTTGGCGGGAGGGAGTACAGATACGCAGTATTTT. The chain couples TRBV5-1 to TRBJ2-3; TRBD2 aligns across 8 bases. The CDR3 sequence is 15 residues long. Germline loops: CDR1 SGHRS, CDR2 YFSETQ. Germline trimming cut 0 bases from V and 3 bases from J; bases unmatched to any gene: 3.

The chain combines TRBV7-7 with TRBJ2-2; no definite D call. CDR3 length: 14 residues. Germline V gene sequence: CDR1 SSHAT, CDR2 FNYEAQ (reference sequence). V gave up 5 bases and J gave up 3 bases, with 10 bases separating them. The CDR3 spells CASSRDRDTGELFF. The CDR3 bases are TGTGCCAGCAGCCGCGACCGGGACACCGGGGAGCTGTTTTTT.

CDR3 protein: CAWSLTSWDRLNYGYTF. CDR3 DNA sequence: TGTGCCTGGAGCCTGACTTCATGGGACAGACTTAACTATGGCTACACCTTC. The chain recombines TRBV30 with TRBJ1-2; 7 bases agree with TRBD1. With V trimmed by 3 bases and J by 1 base, 14 bases remained unmatched. Germline CDR1 is GTSNPN and CDR2 is SVGIG (reference sequence). The CDR3 contains 17 residues.

The V and J genes are TRBV7-2 and TRBJ2-7, with unresolved D. Germline loops: CDR1 SGHTA, CDR2 FQGNSA. Trimming cost V 3 bases and J 1 base, with 7 bases left between them. The CDR3 runs 13 residues. In DNA, the CDR3 is TGTGCCAGCAGCTTGTTTGTGTCCTACGAGCAGTACTTC. This codes for CASSLFVSYEQYF.

The rearrangement joins TRBV27 to TRBJ2-7; D remains ambiguous. Trimming removed 1 base from V and 3 bases from J, with 28 bases in between. There are 20 residues in the CDR3. The V gene's germline CDR1 is MNHEY and CDR2 SMNVEV (reference sequence). CDR3 sequence reads: CASSLFPVLGDPTFSYEQYF. The CDR3, as DNA: TGTGCCAGCAGTTTATTCCCGGTCCTTGGTGATCCCACATTTAGCTACGAGCAGTACTTC.

This sequence joins TRBV5-1 and TRBJ2-2; TRBD1 agrees at 10 bases. The V and J ends lost 3 bases and 5 bases, in that order; junction bases with no gene match: 7. Germline V gene sequence: CDR1 SGHRS, CDR2 YFSETQ. This CDR3 comprises 16 residues. CDR3 residues: CASSSGTGEITGELFF. In DNA form, the CDR3 reads TGCGCCAGCAGCTCCGGGACAGGGGAAATTACCGGGGAGCTGTTTTTT. Full variable domain (outside the CDR3, taken from reference TRBV5-1 and TRBJ2-2): KAGVTQTPRYLIKTRGQQVTLSCSPISGHRSVSWYQQTPGQGLQFLFEYFSETQRNKGNFPGRFSGRQFSNSRSEMNVSTLELGDSALYLCASSSGTGEITGELFFGEGSRLTVL.

The chain uses TRBV6-4 and TRBJ1-2; 7 bases agree with TRBD1. The CDR3 contains 14 residues. Per the germline V gene, CDR1 is MRHNA and CDR2 is SNTAGT. Trimming at V came to 3 bases and at J to 4 bases, leaving 5 bases not matched to a gene. DNA of the CDR3: TGTGCCAGCAGTGAGGACAGGTGGGGCTATGGCTACACCTTC. Its protein is CASSEDRWGYGYTF.

In DNA form, the CDR3 reads TGTGCCAGCAGTGACCCCGGTGTTGCACCCTACACCGGGGAGCTGTTTTTT. Encoded protein: CASSDPGVAPYTGELFF. V usage is TRBV6-1 and J usage is TRBJ2-2; no clear D. CDR3 size: 17 residues. The ends were cut back, 3 bases at V and 3 bases at J, with 17 bases in the middle. Germline-derived CDR1 and CDR2 are MNHNS and SASEGT.

The chain carries TRBV14 and TRBJ1-1; 9 bases are a match to TRBD1. The CDR3 is made up of 16 amino acids. Germline CDR1 SGHDN, CDR2 FVKESK. V shed 0 bases and J 4 bases; nucleotides not matched to a gene: 6. Written as DNA, the CDR3 is TGTGCCAGCAGCCAAGATCGAGGGACAGGGATCACTGAAGCTTTCTTT. Its protein is CASSQDRGTGITEAFF.

This rearrangement joins TRBV4-2 to TRBJ2-5, with D perhaps TRBD2 (6 bases). CDR1 and CDR2 (germline): LGHNA, YNFKEQ. The V and J ends lost 4 bases and 1 base respectively, with 13 bases between them. The CDR3 loop spans 15 amino acids. The CDR3 region is CASSPSRDFQETQYF. The CDR3 DNA sequence: TGTGCCAGCAGCCCATCCCGGGACTTCCAAGAGACCCAGTACTTC.

J is TRBJ2-4 and V is TRBV15, with D hard to call. CDR1 LNHNV and CDR2 YYDKDF come from the germline V gene (reference sequence). The CDR3 consists of 12 residues. V dropped 0 bases and J dropped 6 bases, with 3 bases sitting between them. CDR3 sequence reads: CATSRDLNIQYF. For the CDR3, the DNA is TGTGCCACCAGCAGAGATCTAAACATTCAGTACTTC.

The rearrangement uses TRBV19 and TRBJ2-2; no clear D gene. This CDR3 has 15 amino acids. V dropped 2 bases and J dropped 0 bases, with 7 bases sitting between them. Germline V lookup: CDR1 LNHDA, CDR2 SQIVND (reference sequence). The CDR3 DNA reads as TGTGCCAGTAGTATAACAGCTGCGAACACCGGGGAGCTGTTTTTT. It encodes CASSITAANTGELFF.

The chain employs TRBV6-2 or TRBV6-3 and TRBJ1-2; D is possibly TRBD1 (5 bases). The CDR3 is 13 residues long. Deletions cut 5 bases from V and 5 bases from J, with 12 bases between. CDR1 is MNHEY, CDR2 SVGEGT, per germline. CDR3 sequence reads: CASSPDRQYGYTF. CDR3 sequence (DNA): TGTGCCAGCAGTCCCGACCGACAGTATGGCTACACCTTC.

J is TRBJ2-5 and V is TRBV24-1, with 7 bases fitting TRBD1. This CDR3 has 13 amino acids. Germline V lookup: CDR1 KGHDR, CDR2 SFDVKD. Unmatched junction bases numbered 3, after V lost 8 bases and J lost 1 base. The CDR3 region has the DNA TGTGCCACCAAGCGGACAGGCCAAGAGACCCAGTACTTC. Its translation is CATKRTGQETQYF.

The V and J genes are TRBV28 and TRBJ2-1; 10 nucleotides agree with TRBD1. J lost 6 bases, V lost 3 bases, and 8 bases had no gene match. This CDR3 is 16 amino acids long. CDR1 MDHEN and CDR2 SYDVKM come from the germline V gene. The CDR3 nucleotides are TGTGCCAGCAGTTTGCCCGGGGACAGGGGCATCAATGAGCAGTTCTTC. Amino acid sequence: CASSLPGDRGINEQFF.

V and J are TRBV28 and TRBJ2-7, with D unclear. Between the trimmed V and J ends, which lost 5 bases and 1 base, there was a span of 12 bases. The CDR3 covers 14 residues. Germline-derived CDR1 and CDR2 are MDHEN and SYDVKM. CDR3 coding DNA: TGTGCCAGCAGTGAAATGGGTCTTTCCTACGAGCAGTACTTC. Residues: CASSEMGLSYEQYF.

The V call is TRBV4-2, the J call TRBJ2-7, with D tentatively TRBD1 (6 bases). The germline gives CDR1 LGHNA, CDR2 YNFKEQ. The V end was cut by 1 base, the J end by 3 bases, with 13 bases between. The CDR3 loop spans 15 amino acids. CDR3 DNA sequence: TGTGCCAGCAGCCAAGGACCGGGACAAGTCTACGAGCAGTACTTC. Protein product: CASSQGPGQVYEQYF.